Below, one T cell receptor (beta chain) is given with its context. Its specificity is unknown. The authors sorted CD4+ naive, central memory, regulatory and stem cell-like memory cells via CD45RO/CCR7/CD25/CD127/CD95/CD27. This record comes from a study of beta chain features in type 1 diabetes. Study information: Cell yields, age and gender were similar between patients and healthy donors. Study-level findings and limits: cDNA sequencing could over-represent cells with high TCR expression.

The study reverse transcribed the entire isolated RNA, so it sequenced expressed TCRB transcripts. Here immunoSEQ multiplex PCR was the method, and the copy in TCRdb shows in-frame clones only, minus some. The sample has roughly 300,000 clones; roughly 8% are singletons. CDR3 length: 15 residues. Germline assignment: CDR1 ENHRY and CDR2 SYGVKD. The V and J ends lost 4 bases and 0 bases respectively, with 10 bases between them. This sequence was found in a woman younger than 30 in good health. Sequenced: central memory CD4+ T cells from blood. The J gene is TRBJ1-5, the V gene TRBV10-3; D gene uncertain. CDR3 coding DNA: TGTGCCATCAGTGCTTTCAGGAATAGCAATCAGCCCCAGCATTTT. Translated: CAISAFRNSNQPQHF.